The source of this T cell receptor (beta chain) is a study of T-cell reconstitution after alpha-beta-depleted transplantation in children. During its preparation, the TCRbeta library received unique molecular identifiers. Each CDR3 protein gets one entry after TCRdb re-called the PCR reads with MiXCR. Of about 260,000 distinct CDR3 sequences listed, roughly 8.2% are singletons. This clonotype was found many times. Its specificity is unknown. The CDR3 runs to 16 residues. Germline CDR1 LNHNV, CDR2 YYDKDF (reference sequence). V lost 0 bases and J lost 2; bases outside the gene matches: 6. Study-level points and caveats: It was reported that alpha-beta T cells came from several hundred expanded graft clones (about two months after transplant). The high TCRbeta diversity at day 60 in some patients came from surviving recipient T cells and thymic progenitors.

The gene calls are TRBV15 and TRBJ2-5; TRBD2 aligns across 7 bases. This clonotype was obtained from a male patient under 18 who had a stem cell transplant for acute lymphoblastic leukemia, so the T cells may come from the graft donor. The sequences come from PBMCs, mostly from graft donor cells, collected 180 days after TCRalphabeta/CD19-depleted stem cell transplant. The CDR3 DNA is TGTGCCACCAGCAGAGAGCCGGGGAGGGGTCAAGAGACCCAGTACTTC. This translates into CATSREPGRGQETQYF.